This TCR beta chain was sequenced during a study of control samples from healthy donors and cancer patients. Trimming took 4 bases from V and 0 from J; bases not matched to a gene: 3. Germline assignment: CDR1 SGHRS and CDR2 YFSETQ. The CDR3 loop spans 15 amino acids. The assay was immunoSEQ multiplex PCR, and TCRdb's table has in-frame clones only and misses some. The sample lists 150,000 to 200,000 clones, 90% to 95% occurring once. This chain joins TRBV5-1 and TRBJ2-2; TRBD1 matches at 7 bases. The sequence was obtained from a young woman in good health. Sequenced: blood. CDR3: CASSPGQANTGELFF. The DNA for the CDR3 is TGCGCCAGCAGCCCAGGACAGGCGAACACCGGGGAGCTGTTTTTT.